The 25 T cell receptor beta chains reported below all come from one sample, sequenced in a study of patients and donors after allogeneic stem cell transplantation. TCRdb re-called the RT-PCR reads with MiXCR, one entry per CDR3 protein. The data contain 900,000 to 1,000,000 distinct CDR3 sequences, approximately 19% of them singletons. Sequencing was carried out using blood, either unsorted or a sorted T cell fraction (not recorded which). These receptors were obtained from a human donor who was either an allogeneic HSCT recipient or a stem cell or donor lymphocyte infusion donor (not recorded which). It is not recorded whose cells these are; they may come from a transplant donor.

V gene TRBV3-1 combines with J gene TRBJ2-5; 10 nucleotides align to TRBD2. The germline V gene encodes CDR1 LGHDT and CDR2 YNNKEL (reference sequence). The length of the CDR3 is 17 residues. V lost 1 base to trimming and J lost 4 bases; unmatched junction nucleotides: 9. The CDR3 nucleotides are TGTGCCAGCAGCCAAGGAAGGGCTAGCGGGAGAGGAGAGACCCAGTACTTC. The encoded protein is CASSQGRASGRGETQYF.

V and J are TRBV5-1 and TRBJ2-2; 7 positions agree with TRBD1. With V trimmed by 4 bases and J by 3 bases, 6 bases remained unmatched. The CDR3 sequence is 15 residues long. Germline values: CDR1 SGHRS, CDR2 YFSETQ. The CDR3 loop reads CASSIRGTDTGELFF. The CDR3 nucleotides are TGCGCCAGCAGCATAAGAGGGACAGACACCGGGGAGCTGTTTTTT. The full variable domain, with the rest looked up from reference TRBV5-1 and TRBJ2-2, is KAGVTQTPRYLIKTRGQQVTLSCSPISGHRSVSWYQQTPGQGLQFLFEYFSETQRNKGNFPGRFSGRQFSNSRSEMNVSTLELGDSALYLCASSIRGTDTGELFFGEGSRLTVL.

The genes are TRBV5-6 and TRBJ2-5; D call uncertain. Germline V gene lookup returns CDR1 SGHDT and CDR2 YYEEEE. CDR3 length: 13 residues. Trimming stripped 4 bases from V and 4 bases from J, with 11 bases between. The CDR3 DNA reads TGTGCCAGCAGCCAAATACATAGAGAGACCCAGTACTTC. Translation gives CASSQIHRETQYF.

This chain links TRBV3-1 with TRBJ2-1, with 10 bases lining up with TRBD2. Per germline, CDR1 LGHDT and CDR2 YNNKEL (reference sequence). The CDR3 loop spans 18 amino acids. The V gene end was trimmed by 5 bases and the J gene end by 4 bases; junction bases not matched to a gene: 14. The CDR3 DNA reads as TGTGCCAGCAGCACGCGCCTCCGAGGGACTAGCGATTACAATGAGCAGTTCTTC. Residues: CASSTRLRGTSDYNEQFF.

The rearrangement joins TRBV25-1 to TRBJ2-6; D call uncertain. CDR3 length: 16 residues. Trimming cost V 5 bases and J 1 base, with 12 bases left between them. Germline-derived CDR1 and CDR2 are MGHDK and SYGVNS. CDR3 in DNA: TGTGCCAGCAGTCTCGGCAGTTCATCTGGGGCCAACGTCCTGACTTTC. This gives the protein CASSLGSSSGANVLTF.

This clonotype was seen only a few times. The chain combines TRBV6-5 with TRBJ2-7; tentatively, D is TRBD2 (7 bases). From germline, CDR1 is MNHEY and CDR2 SVGAGI. The V gene lost 0 bases and the J gene lost 2 bases, with 20 bases spanning the gap. This CDR3 is 18 amino acids long. The CDR3 is CASSYSVVGRGRTYEQYF. In DNA, the CDR3 is TGTGCCAGCAGTTACTCGGTGGTTGGGAGGGGGAGAACCTACGAGCAGTACTTC.

The J gene is TRBJ2-1, the V gene TRBV6-5; 7 bases are a match to TRBD2. Germline CDR1 MNHEY, CDR2 SVGAGI. This CDR3 contains 18 residues. Trimming removed 2 bases from V and 2 bases from J; junction bases left unmatched: 12. The CDR3 loop is CASSYGGGSGSAYNEQFF. The CDR3 region has the DNA TGTGCCAGCAGTTACGGGGGGGGTTCAGGGTCGGCCTACAATGAGCAGTTCTTC.

The sample holds a few counts of this clonotype. The DNA for the CDR3 is TGTGCCAGTTTTAGACAGGGGATTAGTGAGGAGACCCAGTACTTC. This translates into CASFRQGISEETQYF. The J gene is TRBJ2-5, the V gene TRBV7-8, with 8 bases lining up with TRBD1. This CDR3 region has 15 residues. Germline V gene sequence: CDR1 SGHVS, CDR2 FQNEAQ. Trimming at V came to 9 bases and at J to 5 bases, leaving 14 bases not matched to a gene.

This clonotype was observed a handful of times. The CDR3 region has the DNA TGTGCCAGCAGTTTTGGCAGGGGGGTTGAGGCTTTCTTT. Amino acids: CASSFGRGVEAFF. The J gene is TRBJ1-1, the V gene TRBV12-3 or TRBV12-4, with 7 bases lining up with TRBD1. The junction had 9 bases not matched to a gene; V was cut back by 3 bases and J by 11 bases. The CDR3 extends over 13 amino acids.

This clonotype has just a few counts. The chain carries TRBV6-2 or TRBV6-3 and TRBJ2-1; possibly TRBD1 for D (6 bases). This CDR3 contains 14 residues. V was clipped by 2 bases and J by 9 bases, with 14 bases between them. Germline V CDR1 and CDR2: MNHEY, SVGEGT. The CDR3 loop is CASSYGIGGPEQFF. The CDR3 DNA reads TGTGCCAGCAGTTACGGTATAGGGGGTCCTGAGCAGTTCTTC.

The gene calls are TRBV6-1 and TRBJ2-7; D is unclear. This CDR3 has 12 residues. Germline assignment: CDR1 MNHNS and CDR2 SASEGT. Trimming shortened V by 6 bases and J by 2 bases, and 8 bases separated the two germline ends. Here the CDR3 reads CASSGQAYEQYF. CDR3 coding DNA: TGTGCCAGCAGCGGCCAGGCCTACGAGCAGTACTTC.

This clonotype came up a few times. J is TRBJ2-1 and V is TRBV28, with D hard to call. Trimming removed 2 bases from V and 12 bases from J, with 23 bases in between. Germline V gene sequence: CDR1 MDHEN, CDR2 SYDVKM. This CDR3 has 16 residues. CDR3: CASSLGRVNNNVRQFF. The CDR3 bases are TGTGCCAGCAGTTTAGGTCGGGTAAATAACAATGTTCGGCAGTTCTTC.

This clonotype was counted a few times. The V call is TRBV12-3 or TRBV12-4, the J call TRBJ2-1, with D hard to call. The V and J ends lost 6 bases and 3 bases respectively, with 15 bases between them. The CDR3 runs 15 residues. CDR3 protein: CASSPRVLYYNEQFF. The CDR3 DNA sequence: TGTGCCAGCAGCCCAAGGGTACTGTACTACAATGAGCAGTTCTTC.

This chain joins TRBV20-1 and TRBJ1-1, with D possibly matching TRBD1 (5 bases). CDR1 is DFQATT and CDR2 is SNEGSKA in the germline V gene (reference sequence). The CDR3 runs to 13 residues. Trimming removed 1 base at V and 7 bases at J, with 13 bases between. The CDR3 here is CSARVSQGVEAFF. CDR3 sequence (DNA): TGCAGTGCTAGAGTGTCGCAGGGTGTTGAAGCTTTCTTT.

The V call is TRBV3-1, the J call TRBJ2-1; 11 nucleotides line up with TRBD2. This CDR3 contains 15 residues. Losses at the gene ends were 1 base for V and 7 bases for J; bases not matched to a gene: 3. CDR1 and CDR2 from the germline V gene are LGHDT and YNNKEL (reference sequence). CDR3 loop: CASSQGGLADNEQFF. CDR3 coding DNA: TGTGCCAGCAGCCAAGGGGGACTAGCGGATAATGAGCAGTTCTTC.

The chain couples TRBV5-6 to TRBJ2-7; the match to TRBD1 covers 10 bases. The CDR3 is 14 residues long. Per germline, CDR1 SGHDT and CDR2 YYEEEE. After removal of 2 bases from V and 6 bases from J, the junction contained 5 bases not matched to a gene. Written as DNA, the CDR3 is TGTGCCAGCAGCTTCCGGGACAGGGGTTCCGAGCAGTACTTC. Translation gives CASSFRDRGSEQYF.

This clonotype was picked up many times. The V gene is TRBV24-1, the J gene TRBJ2-7; either TRBD1 or TRBD2 may fit D (5 bases each). The CDR3 length is 14 residues. Germline CDR1 is KGHDR and CDR2 is SFDVKD. Trimming left V 2 bases short and J 4 bases short, with 11 bases between. The CDR3 here is CATSDSSEGYEQYF. CDR3 DNA: TGTGCCACCAGTGATTCATCAGAGGGGTACGAGCAGTACTTC.

This clonotype appeared a few times. This sequence joins TRBV9 and TRBJ2-7, with a possible D match to TRBD2 (6 bases). Germline values: CDR1 SGDLS, CDR2 YYNGEE. The ends were cut back, 4 bases at V and 7 bases at J, with 18 bases in the middle. The CDR3 length is 14 residues. The CDR3 DNA sequence: TGTGCCAGCAGCTCAGTAGGAGGGACGGGGGAGCAGTACTTC. This translates into CASSSVGGTGEQYF.

In its sample, this clonotype was seen a few times. V and J are TRBV12-3 or TRBV12-4 and TRBJ1-6; D is ambiguous. This CDR3 spans 16 amino acids. The germline V and J ends were trimmed by 3 bases and 0 bases, with 9 bases remaining between them. The CDR3 sequence: CASSFSASSYNSPLHF. DNA of the CDR3: TGTGCCAGCAGTTTCTCCGCGAGCTCCTATAATTCACCCCTCCACTTT.

This clonotype turned up a few times. This sequence joins TRBV2 and TRBJ2-1, with unresolved D. Between the trimmed V and J ends, which lost 7 bases and 5 bases, there was a span of 6 bases. The germline V gene encodes CDR1 SNHLY and CDR2 FYNNEI. This CDR3 comprises 11 residues. CDR3 sequence: CASNPHNEQFF. DNA for the CDR3: TGTGCCAGCAATCCCCACAATGAGCAGTTCTTC.

The table lists this clonotype with a few counts. The rearrangement uses TRBV5-1 and TRBJ2-7, with D possibly being TRBD1 (5 bases). Germline V gene sequence: CDR1 SGHRS, CDR2 YFSETQ. The CDR3 is made up of 16 amino acids. The V end was cut by 0 bases, the J end by 0 bases, with 13 bases between. The CDR3 nucleotides read TGCGCCAGCAGCTTGGCCTCGACAGTTTCCTCCTACGAGCAGTACTTC. It translates to CASSLASTVSSYEQYF.

The chain recombines TRBV5-1 with TRBJ2-7; 7 bases are shared with TRBD1. The CDR3 runs to 14 residues. Germline V lookup: CDR1 SGHRS, CDR2 YFSETQ. The junction had 5 bases not matched to a gene; V was cut back by 1 base and J by 4 bases. The chain's CDR3 is CASSLKGASYEQYF. The CDR3 region has the DNA TGCGCCAGCAGCTTGAAGGGGGCTAGTTACGAGCAGTACTTC. The whole variable domain, remainder taken from reference TRBV5-1 and TRBJ2-7, is KAGVTQTPRYLIKTRGQQVTLSCSPISGHRSVSWYQQTPGQGLQFLFEYFSETQRNKGNFPGRFSGRQFSNSRSEMNVSTLELGDSALYLCASSLKGASYEQYFGPGTRLTVT.

This sequence joins TRBV12-5 and TRBJ2-3, with 8 bases aligning to TRBD2. In germline, CDR1 is LGHNT, CDR2 FRNRAP. Trimming at V came to 6 bases and at J to 4 bases, leaving 18 bases not matched to a gene. This CDR3 spans 18 amino acids. CDR3 sequence reads: CASGPGGGSPLDADTQYF. The CDR3 DNA sequence: TGTGCTAGTGGCCCGGGCGGGGGGTCCCCACTCGATGCAGATACGCAGTATTTT. Filled out from reference TRBV12-5 and TRBJ2-3, the complete variable domain reads DARVTQTPRHKVTEMGQEVTMRCQPILGHNTVFWYRQTMMQGLELLAYFRNRAPLDDSGMPKDRFSAEMPDATLATLKIQPSEPRDSAVYFCASGPGGGSPLDADTQYFGPGTRLTVL.

The gene calls are TRBV11-3 and TRBJ2-7; D tentatively fits TRBD1 or TRBD2 (5 bases each). This CDR3 is built from 13 residues. CDR1 and CDR2 (germline): SGHNT, YENEEA. Trimming left V 7 bases short and J 1 base short, with 11 bases between. The CDR3 DNA is TGTGCCAGCAACGGGGACCAATCCTACGAGCAGTACTTC. Translated, it gives CASNGDQSYEQYF.

The CDR3 protein is CASSLRITGNGFGYTF. In nucleotides, the CDR3 is TGTGCCAGCAGCCTCAGAATTACAGGGAACGGTTTTGGCTACACCTTC. The gene calls are TRBV6-1 and TRBJ1-2; tentative D call: TRBD1 (6 bases). Per germline, CDR1 MNHNS and CDR2 SASEGT. Trimming took 6 bases from V and 7 from J, leaving 24 bases between them. This CDR3 spans 16 amino acids.